These 7 T cell receptor beta chains were all obtained from the same sample, sequenced in a study of beta chain features in type 1 diabetes. Study-wide findings and caveats: The study found moderately but significantly shorter TCRB CDR3s in all four CD4+ subsets of Type 1 diabetes patients.

The antigens for these receptors are not known. The investigators reverse transcribed all of the isolated RNA, so they sequenced expressed TCRB transcripts. Libraries were prepared by immunoSEQ multiplex PCR; TCRdb keeps only in-frame clonotypes and omits some of them. In the table there are about 340,000 clones, roughly 14% of which are singletons. Sequenced input: naive CD4+ T cells from blood. These receptors all stem from a woman under 30 with type 1 diabetes.

The chain joins TRBV7-9 to TRBJ2-3; D is ambiguous. Trimming took off 1 base at V and 6 bases at J, with 8 bases between the two ends. Germline V gene lookup returns CDR1 SEHNR and CDR2 FQNEAQ (reference sequence). This CDR3 has 13 amino acids. In DNA form, the CDR3 reads TGTGCCAGCAGCTTAGGGCTTTCGGATACGCAGTATTTT. Protein sequence: CASSLGLSDTQYF. Filled out from reference TRBV7-9 and TRBJ2-3, the complete variable domain reads DTGVSQNPRHKITKRGQNVTFRCDPISEHNRLYWYRQTLGQGPEFLTYFQNEAQLEKSRLLSDRFSAERPKGSFSTLEIQRTEQGDSAMYLCASSLGLSDTQYFGPGTRLTVL.

The chain recombines TRBV18 with TRBJ2-1; no clear D. The CDR3 is 12 residues long. V was cut by 1 base and J by 7 bases, with 5 bases left in between. The germline V gene has CDR1 KGHSH and CDR2 LQKENI. The DNA of the CDR3 is TGTGCCAGCTCACCACGAGCGAATGAGCAGTTCTTC. This gives the protein CASSPRANEQFF.

The chain uses TRBV30 and TRBJ2-5; no reliable D call. Germline V gene data show CDR1 as GTSNPN and CDR2 as SVGIG (reference sequence). With 2 bases removed from V and 4 bases from J, the gap between germline ends came to 5 bases. This CDR3 has 11 amino acids. CDR3 amino acids: CAWSYPETQYF. The CDR3 nucleotides read TGTGCCTGGAGTTATCCAGAGACCCAGTACTTC. The variable domain in full, completed from reference TRBV30 and TRBJ2-5, reads SQTIHQWPATLVQPVGSPLSLECTVEGTSNPNLYWYRQAAGRGLQLLFYSVGIGQISSEVPQNLSASRPQDRQFILSSKKLLLSDSGFYLCAWSYPETQYFGPGTRLLVL.

This clone was seen only a few times. The chain joins TRBV4-3 to TRBJ2-1; TRBD1 agrees at 9 bases. The V gene's germline CDR1 is LGHNA and CDR2 YSLEER. Trimming cost V 10 bases and J 2 bases; bases outside gene matches: 6. The CDR3 runs 14 residues. The DNA of the CDR3 is TGCGCCAAGAGGACAGGGGAGGCCTACAATGAGCAGTTCTTC. It yields the protein CAKRTGEAYNEQFF.

This clone came up a few times. The chain joins TRBV7-9 to TRBJ2-5; D is uncertain. CDR3 length equals 16 residues. Per the germline V gene, CDR1 is SEHNR and CDR2 is FQNEAQ (reference sequence). Trimming took 5 bases from V and 4 from J, leaving 20 bases between them. CDR3 sequence (DNA): TGTGCCAGCAGCCCGAGGATCGGGTCCACCGCAGAGACCCAGTACTTC. This sequence encodes CASSPRIGSTAETQYF.

There are a few counts of this clone. This chain links TRBV18 with TRBJ2-3; no definite D call. The CDR3 totals 15 residues. Germline CDR1 is KGHSH and CDR2 is LQKENI. Trimming shortened V by 1 base and J by 5 bases, and 13 bases separated the two germline ends. The CDR3 loop reads CASSPRPGRGDTQYF. The CDR3 region has the DNA TGTGCCAGCTCACCACGACCGGGTAGAGGAGATACGCAGTATTTT.

The V call is TRBV7-3, the J call TRBJ2-1, with a weak D call TRBD1 (6 bases). The germline gives CDR1 SGHTA, CDR2 FQGTGA. Trimming removed 0 bases at V and 4 bases at J, with 10 bases between. The CDR3 contains 15 residues. The CDR3 sequence: CASSLTGTHYNEQFF. CDR3 coding DNA: TGTGCCAGCAGCTTAACCGGGACACATTACAATGAGCAGTTCTTC.